This TCR beta chain was obtained from a study of Ad26.COV2.S vaccination and SARS-CoV-2 variants. Study findings and constraints: Considerable breadth of spike-specific CD8+ and CD4+ T cell responses has reportedly been documented following vaccination.

The table came from immunoSEQ multiplex PCR; TCRdb's copy has only in-frame clones and leaves some out. The table has approximately 340,000 clones, 92% seen once; the top ten hold 3.9%. The CDR3 loop spans 14 amino acids. CDR1 is SNHLY and CDR2 is FYNNEI in the germline V gene. V dropped 4 bases and J dropped 3; count of bases not matched to a gene: 2. As for this clone: Antigen specificity is unknown. Within the sample, other DNA sequences also encode this same CDR3.

The material was peripheral blood, obtained after recovery from COVID-19. The TCR comes from a human donor who had recovered from COVID-19. This chain links TRBV2 with TRBJ2-1, with 8 bases that match TRBD2. This CDR3 is CASSVAGGYNEQFF. CDR3 sequence (DNA): TGTGCCAGCAGTGTTGCGGGGGGCTACAATGAGCAGTTCTTC.